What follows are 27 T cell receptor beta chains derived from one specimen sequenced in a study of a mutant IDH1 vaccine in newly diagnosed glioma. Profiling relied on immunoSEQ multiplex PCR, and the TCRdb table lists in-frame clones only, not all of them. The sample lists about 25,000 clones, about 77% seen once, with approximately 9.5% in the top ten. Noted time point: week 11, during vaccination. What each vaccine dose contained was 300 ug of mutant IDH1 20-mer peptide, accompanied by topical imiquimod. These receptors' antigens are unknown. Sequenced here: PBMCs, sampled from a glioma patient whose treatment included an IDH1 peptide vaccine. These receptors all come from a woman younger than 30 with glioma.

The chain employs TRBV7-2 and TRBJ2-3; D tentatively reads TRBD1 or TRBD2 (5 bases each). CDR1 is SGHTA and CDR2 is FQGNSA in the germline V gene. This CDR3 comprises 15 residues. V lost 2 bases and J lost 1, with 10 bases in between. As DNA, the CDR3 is TGTGCCAGCAGCTTATCACTAGGGGGCACAGATACGCAGTATTTT. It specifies CASSLSLGGTDTQYF.

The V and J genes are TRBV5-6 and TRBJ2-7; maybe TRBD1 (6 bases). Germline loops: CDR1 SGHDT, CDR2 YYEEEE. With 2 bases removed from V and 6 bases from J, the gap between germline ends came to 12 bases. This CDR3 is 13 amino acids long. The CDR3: CASSLYTGSEQYF. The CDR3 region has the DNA TGTGCCAGCAGCTTATATACAGGGTCCGAGCAGTACTTC.

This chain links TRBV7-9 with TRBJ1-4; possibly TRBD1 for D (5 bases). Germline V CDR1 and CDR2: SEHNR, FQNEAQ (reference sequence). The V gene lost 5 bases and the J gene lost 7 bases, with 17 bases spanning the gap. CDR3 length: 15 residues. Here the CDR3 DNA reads TGTGCCAGCAGCACCGAGGGCCAGGGAGTTGAAAAACTGTTTTTT. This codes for CASSTEGQGVEKLFF. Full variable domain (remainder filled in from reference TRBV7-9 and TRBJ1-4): DTGVSQNPRHKITKRGQNVTFRCDPISEHNRLYWYRQTLGQGPEFLTYFQNEAQLEKSRLLSDRFSAERPKGSFSTLEIQRTEQGDSAMYLCASSTEGQGVEKLFFGSGTQLSVL.

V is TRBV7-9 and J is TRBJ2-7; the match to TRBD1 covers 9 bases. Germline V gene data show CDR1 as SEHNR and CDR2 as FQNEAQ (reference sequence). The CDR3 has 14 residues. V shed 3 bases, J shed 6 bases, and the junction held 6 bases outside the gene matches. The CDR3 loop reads CASSLGQGPLEQYF. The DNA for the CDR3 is TGTGCCAGCAGCTTGGGACAGGGTCCCCTCGAGCAGTACTTC.

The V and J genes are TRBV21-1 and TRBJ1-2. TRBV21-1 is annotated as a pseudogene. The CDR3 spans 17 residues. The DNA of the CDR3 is TGTGCCAGCAGCAGCTACTTAAGGACCCCGGAGAGCTATGGCTACACCTTC. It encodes CASSSYLRTPESYGYTF.

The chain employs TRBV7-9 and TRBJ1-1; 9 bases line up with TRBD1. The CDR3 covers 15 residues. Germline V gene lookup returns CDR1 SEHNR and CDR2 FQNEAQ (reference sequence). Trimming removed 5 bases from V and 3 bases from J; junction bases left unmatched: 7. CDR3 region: CASSPGQGQDTEAFF. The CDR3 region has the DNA TGTGCCAGCAGCCCTGGACAGGGGCAAGACACTGAAGCTTTCTTT.

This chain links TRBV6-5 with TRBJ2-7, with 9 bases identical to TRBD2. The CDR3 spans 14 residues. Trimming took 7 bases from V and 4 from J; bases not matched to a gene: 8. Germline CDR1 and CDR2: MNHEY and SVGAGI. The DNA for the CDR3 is TGTGCCAGCATCCCTGGGACTAGCCCGTACGAGCAGTACTTC. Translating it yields CASIPGTSPYEQYF.

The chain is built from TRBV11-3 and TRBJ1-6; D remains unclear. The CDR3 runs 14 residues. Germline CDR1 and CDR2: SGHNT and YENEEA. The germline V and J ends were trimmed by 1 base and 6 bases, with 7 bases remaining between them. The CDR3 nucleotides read TGTGCCAGCAGCTTAGGCAGTACTAATTCACCCCTCCACTTT. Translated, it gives CASSLGSTNSPLHF.

The CDR3 sequence is CASSQGYLNTDTQYF. CDR3 sequence (DNA): TGTGCCAGCAGCCAAGGCTACCTTAACACAGATACGCAGTATTTT. The chain uses TRBV4-2 and TRBJ2-3; D unclear. Trimming stripped 1 base from V and 2 bases from J, with 10 bases between. In germline, CDR1 is LGHNA, CDR2 YNFKEQ. The CDR3 is 15 amino acids.

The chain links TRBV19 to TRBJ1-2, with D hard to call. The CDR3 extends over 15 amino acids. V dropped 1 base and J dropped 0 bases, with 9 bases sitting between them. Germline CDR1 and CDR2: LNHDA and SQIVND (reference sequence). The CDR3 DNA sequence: TGTGCCAGTAGTATAGCAGCCTACTCTAACTATGGCTACACCTTC. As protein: CASSIAAYSNYGYTF.

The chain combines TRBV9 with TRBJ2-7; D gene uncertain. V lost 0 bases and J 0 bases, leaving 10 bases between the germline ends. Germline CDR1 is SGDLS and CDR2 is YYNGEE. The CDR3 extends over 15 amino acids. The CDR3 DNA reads TGTGCCAGCAGCGTAGGGGTAGCCTCCTCCTACGAGCAGTACTTC. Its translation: CASSVGVASSYEQYF.

The CDR3 bases are TGCGCCAGCGTAAGCACTAGCGGGAGTTCCTACAATGAGCAGTTCTTC. Protein: CASVSTSGSSYNEQFF. V gene TRBV4-1 combines with J gene TRBJ2-1; 11 nucleotides match TRBD2. Germline lookup yields CDR1 MGHRA and CDR2 YSYEKL. V lost 8 bases and J lost 1; bases outside the gene matches: 7. The CDR3 is 16 residues long.

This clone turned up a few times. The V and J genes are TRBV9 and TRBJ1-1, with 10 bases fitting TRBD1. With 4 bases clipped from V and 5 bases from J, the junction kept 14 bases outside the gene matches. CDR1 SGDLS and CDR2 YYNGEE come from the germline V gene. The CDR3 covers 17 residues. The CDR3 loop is CASSPQQAGTGETEAFF. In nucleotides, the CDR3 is TGTGCCAGCAGCCCCCAACAAGCCGGGACAGGGGAGACTGAAGCTTTCTTT.

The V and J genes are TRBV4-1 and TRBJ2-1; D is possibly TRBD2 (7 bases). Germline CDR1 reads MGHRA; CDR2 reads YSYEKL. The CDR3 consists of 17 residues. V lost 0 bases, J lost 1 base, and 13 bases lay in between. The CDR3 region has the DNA TGCGCCAGCAGCCAAGATGGGAGGGGGAGGTCCTACAATGAGCAGTTCTTC. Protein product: CASSQDGRGRSYNEQFF.

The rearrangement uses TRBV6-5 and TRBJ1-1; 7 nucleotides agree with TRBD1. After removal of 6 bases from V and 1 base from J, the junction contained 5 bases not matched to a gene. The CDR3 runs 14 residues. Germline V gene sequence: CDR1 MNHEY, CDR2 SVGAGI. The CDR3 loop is CASRTGTANTEAFF. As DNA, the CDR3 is TGTGCCAGCAGAACCGGGACAGCGAACACTGAAGCTTTCTTT.

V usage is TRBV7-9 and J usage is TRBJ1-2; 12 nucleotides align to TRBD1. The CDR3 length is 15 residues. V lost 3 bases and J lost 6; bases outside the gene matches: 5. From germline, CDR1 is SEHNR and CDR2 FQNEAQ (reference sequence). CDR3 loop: CASSLKGQGANGYTF. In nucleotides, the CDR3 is TGTGCCAGCAGCTTGAAGGGACAGGGGGCGAATGGCTACACCTTC.

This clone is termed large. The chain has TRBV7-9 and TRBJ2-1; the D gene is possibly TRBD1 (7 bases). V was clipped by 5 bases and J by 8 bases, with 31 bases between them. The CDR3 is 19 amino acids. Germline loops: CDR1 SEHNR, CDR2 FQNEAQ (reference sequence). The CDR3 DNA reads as TGTGCCAGCAGCCCAGGGGCGGGACAGCCATCCACCATAGGGGATGAGCAGTTCTTC. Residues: CASSPGAGQPSTIGDEQFF.

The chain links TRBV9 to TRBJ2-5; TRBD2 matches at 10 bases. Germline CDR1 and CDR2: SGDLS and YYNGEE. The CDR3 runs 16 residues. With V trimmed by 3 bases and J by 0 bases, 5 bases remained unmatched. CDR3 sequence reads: CASSEGLAANQETQYF. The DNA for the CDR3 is TGTGCCAGCAGCGAAGGACTAGCGGCAAACCAAGAGACCCAGTACTTC.

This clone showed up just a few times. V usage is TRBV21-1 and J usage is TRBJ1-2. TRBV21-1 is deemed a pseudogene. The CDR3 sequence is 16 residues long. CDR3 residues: CASRVHAWRAPYGYTF. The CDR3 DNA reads TGTGCCAGCAGGGTCCACGCCTGGCGGGCGCCTTATGGCTACACCTTC.

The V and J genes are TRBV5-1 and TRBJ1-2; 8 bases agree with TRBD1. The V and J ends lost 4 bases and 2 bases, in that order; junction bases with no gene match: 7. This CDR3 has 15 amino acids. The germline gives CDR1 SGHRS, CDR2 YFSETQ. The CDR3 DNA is TGCGCCAGCAGCGAGAATGGACAGGGAAACTATGGCTACACCTTC. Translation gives CASSENGQGNYGYTF. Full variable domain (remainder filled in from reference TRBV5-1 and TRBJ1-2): KAGVTQTPRYLIKTRGQQVTLSCSPISGHRSVSWYQQTPGQGLQFLFEYFSETQRNKGNFPGRFSGRQFSNSRSEMNVSTLELGDSALYLCASSENGQGNYGYTFGSGTRLTVV.

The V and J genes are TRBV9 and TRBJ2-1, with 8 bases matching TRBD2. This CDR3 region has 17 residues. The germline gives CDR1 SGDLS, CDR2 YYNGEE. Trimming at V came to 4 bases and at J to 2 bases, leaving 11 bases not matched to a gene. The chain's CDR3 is CASSPTGGGPTYNEQFF. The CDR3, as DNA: TGTGCCAGCAGCCCGACCGGGGGGGGGCCAACCTACAATGAGCAGTTCTTC. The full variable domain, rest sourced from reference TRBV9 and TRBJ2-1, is DSGVTQTPKHLITATGQRVTLRCSPRSGDLSVYWYQQSLDQGLQFLIQYYNGEERAKGNILERFSAQQFPDLHSELNLSSLELGDSALYFCASSPTGGGPTYNEQFFGPGTRLTVL.

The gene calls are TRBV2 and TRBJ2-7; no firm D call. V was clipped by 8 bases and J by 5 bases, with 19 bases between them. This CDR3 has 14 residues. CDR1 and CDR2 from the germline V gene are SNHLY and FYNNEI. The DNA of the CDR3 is TGTGCCAGCCGAGGAAGGGTGAGTGAAAACGAGCAGTACTTC. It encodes CASRGRVSENEQYF.

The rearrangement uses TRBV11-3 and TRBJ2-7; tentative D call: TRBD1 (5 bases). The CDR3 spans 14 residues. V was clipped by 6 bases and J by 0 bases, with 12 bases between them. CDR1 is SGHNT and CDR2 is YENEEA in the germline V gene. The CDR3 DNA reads TGTGCCAGCAGTATAAAGGGGCCCTCCTACGAGCAGTACTTC. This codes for CASSIKGPSYEQYF. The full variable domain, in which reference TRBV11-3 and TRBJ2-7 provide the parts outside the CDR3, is EAGVVQSPRYKIIEKKQPVAFWCNPISGHNTLYWYLQNLGQGPELLIRYENEEAVDDSQLPKDRFSAERLKGVDSTLKIQPAELGDSAVYLCASSIKGPSYEQYFGPGTRLTVT.

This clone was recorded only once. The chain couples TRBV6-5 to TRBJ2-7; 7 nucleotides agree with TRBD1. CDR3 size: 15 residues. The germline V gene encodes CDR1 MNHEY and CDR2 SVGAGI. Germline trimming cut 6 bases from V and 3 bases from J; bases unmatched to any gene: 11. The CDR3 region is CASSETRDSLYEQYF. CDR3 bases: TGTGCCAGCAGCGAAACCCGGGACAGCCTCTACGAGCAGTACTTC.

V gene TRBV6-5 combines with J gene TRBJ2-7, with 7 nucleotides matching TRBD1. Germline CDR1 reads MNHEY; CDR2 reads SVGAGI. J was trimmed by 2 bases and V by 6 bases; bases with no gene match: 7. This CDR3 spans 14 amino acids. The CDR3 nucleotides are TGTGCCAGCAGACCGGGACAGAGAGCCTACGAGCAGTACTTC. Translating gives CASRPGQRAYEQYF.

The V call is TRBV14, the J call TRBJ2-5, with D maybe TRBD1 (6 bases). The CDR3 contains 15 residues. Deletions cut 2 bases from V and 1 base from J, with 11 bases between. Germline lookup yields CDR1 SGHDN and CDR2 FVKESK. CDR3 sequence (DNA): TGTGCCAGCAGCCAACAGGGGTTGATCCAAGAGACCCAGTACTTC. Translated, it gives CASSQQGLIQETQYF.

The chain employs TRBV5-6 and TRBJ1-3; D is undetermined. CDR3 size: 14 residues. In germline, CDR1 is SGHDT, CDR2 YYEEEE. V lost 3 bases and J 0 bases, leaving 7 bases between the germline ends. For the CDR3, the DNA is TGTGCCAGCAGCTCCGAGGACTCTGGAAACACCATATATTTT. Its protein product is CASSSEDSGNTIYF.